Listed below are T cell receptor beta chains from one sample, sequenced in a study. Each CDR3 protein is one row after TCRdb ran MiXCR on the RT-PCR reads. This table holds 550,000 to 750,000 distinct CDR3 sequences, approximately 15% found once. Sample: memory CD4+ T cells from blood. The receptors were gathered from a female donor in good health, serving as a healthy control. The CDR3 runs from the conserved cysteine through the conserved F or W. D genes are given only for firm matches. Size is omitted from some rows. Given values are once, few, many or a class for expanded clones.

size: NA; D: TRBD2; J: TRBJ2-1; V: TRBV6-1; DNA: TGTGCCAGCAGTGAAGCGCCCGGACTAGCGGGCGATGAGCAGTTCTTC; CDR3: CASSEAPGLAGDEQFF
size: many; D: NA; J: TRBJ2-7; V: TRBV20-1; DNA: TGCAGTGCTGGAGGGTTTTGGGAGCAGTACTTC; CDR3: CSAGGFWEQYF
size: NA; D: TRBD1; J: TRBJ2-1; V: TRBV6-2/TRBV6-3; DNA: TGTGCCAGCAAGTTGGGACAGTACTCCTACAATGAGCAGTTCTTC; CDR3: CASKLGQYSYNEQFF
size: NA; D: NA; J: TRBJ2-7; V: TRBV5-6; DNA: TGTGCCAGCAGCCCCGGGACTCTTGCCTACGAGCAGTACTTC; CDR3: CASSPGTLAYEQYF
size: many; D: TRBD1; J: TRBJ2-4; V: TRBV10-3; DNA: TGTGCCATCAGTGCTTGGACAGGGGGCGAAGCCAAAAACATTCAGTACTTC; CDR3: CAISAWTGGEAKNIQYF
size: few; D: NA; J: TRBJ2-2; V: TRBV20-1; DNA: TGCAGTGCTAGAGAGAGTGTGGACTACGGGGAGCTGTTTTTT; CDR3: CSARESVDYGELFF
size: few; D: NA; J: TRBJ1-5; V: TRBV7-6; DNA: TGTGCCAGCAGCCCAGGGTACAGTAGCAATCAGCCCCAGCATTTT; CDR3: CASSPGYSSNQPQHF
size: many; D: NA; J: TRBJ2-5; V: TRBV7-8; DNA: TGTGCCAGCAGCTTAAGTCGCGCCGGCAGGGAGCACCTAGAGACCCAGTACTTC; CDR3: CASSLSRAGREHLETQYF
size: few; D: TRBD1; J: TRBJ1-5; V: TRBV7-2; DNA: TGTGCCAGCAGCGAACCGGGACAGTATCAGCCCCAGCATTTT; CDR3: CASSEPGQYQPQHF
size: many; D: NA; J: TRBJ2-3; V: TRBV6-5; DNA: TGTGCCAGCAGTTTAAAGGTTAGCACAGATACGCAGTATTTT; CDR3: CASSLKVSTDTQYF
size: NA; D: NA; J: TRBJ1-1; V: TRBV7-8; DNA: TGTGCCAGCAGCTTTAAGGACTCTCGGTCGATGGCTGAAGCTTTCTTT; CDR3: CASSFKDSRSMAEAFF
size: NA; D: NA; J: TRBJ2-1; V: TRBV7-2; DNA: TGTGCCAGCAGCTTAGTGGGACTCCCCCCGCGGGAGCAGTTCTTC; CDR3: CASSLVGLPPREQFF
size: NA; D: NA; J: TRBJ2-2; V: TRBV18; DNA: TGTGCCAGCTCACCGGAGGACAGATTTAACACCGGGGAGCTGTTTTTT; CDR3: CASSPEDRFNTGELFF
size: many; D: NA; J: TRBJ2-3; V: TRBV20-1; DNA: TGCAGTGCCCAGCGACCGAGCACAGATACGCAGTATTTT; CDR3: CSAQRPSTDTQYF
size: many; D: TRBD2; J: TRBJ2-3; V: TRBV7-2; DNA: TGTGCCAGCAGCCTGCTTGGAGCGGGAGAGTCCGATACGCAGTATTTT; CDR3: CASSLLGAGESDTQYF
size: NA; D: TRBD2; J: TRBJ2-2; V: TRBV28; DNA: TGTGCCAGCAGTCCTAGCGGGAGGTATACCGGGGAGCTGTTTTTT; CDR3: CASSPSGRYTGELFF
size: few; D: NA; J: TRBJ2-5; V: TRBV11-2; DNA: TGTGCCAGCAGCCCAGTGACTATCCAAGAGACCCAGTACTTC; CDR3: CASSPVTIQETQYF
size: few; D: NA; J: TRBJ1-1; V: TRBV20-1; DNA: TGCAGCCCCCTCGGCGGGACGGCGAACACTGAAGCTTTCTTT; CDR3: CSPLGGTANTEAFF
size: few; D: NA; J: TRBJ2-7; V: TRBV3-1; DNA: TGTGCCAGCAGCCAATCGGGCGGGGAACCCCAGTACTTC; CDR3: CASSQSGGEPQYF
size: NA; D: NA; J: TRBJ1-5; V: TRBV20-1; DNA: TGCAGTGCTAGAGATCAACCCTCAGGGGAGCCCCAGCATTTT; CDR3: CSARDQPSGEPQHF
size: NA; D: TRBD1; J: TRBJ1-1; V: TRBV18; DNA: TGTGCCAGCTCACCAGGGACAGGGGTCCCGGAAGCTTTCTTT; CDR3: CASSPGTGVPEAFF
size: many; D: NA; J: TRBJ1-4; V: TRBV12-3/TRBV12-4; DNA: TGTGCCAGCAGTTTAGGACATAATGAAAAACTGTTTTTT; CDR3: CASSLGHNEKLFF
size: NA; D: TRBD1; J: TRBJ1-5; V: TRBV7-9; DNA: TGTGCCAGCAGCTTGGGACAGGGACATACAATTAATCAGCCCCAGCATTTT; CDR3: CASSLGQGHTINQPQHF
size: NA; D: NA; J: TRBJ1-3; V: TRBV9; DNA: TGTGCCAGCAGCGTACTCACCGGAAACACCATATATTTT; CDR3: CASSVLTGNTIYF
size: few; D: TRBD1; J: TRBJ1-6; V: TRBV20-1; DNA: TGCAGTGTAGACAGGGGAAATTCACCCCTCCACTTT; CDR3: CSVDRGNSPLHF
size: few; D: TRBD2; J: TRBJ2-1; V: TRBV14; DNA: TGTGCCAGCAGCCCTCCCGGGACTAGCGCGAATGAGCAGTTCTTC; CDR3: CASSPPGTSANEQFF
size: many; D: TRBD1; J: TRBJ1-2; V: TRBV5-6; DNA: TGTGCCAGCAGATTCGGGACAGGGGGCGCGAAGGGATATGGCTACACCTTC; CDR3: CASRFGTGGAKGYGYTF
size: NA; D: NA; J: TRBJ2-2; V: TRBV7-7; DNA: TGTGCTAGCAGCTTAGCGTCGGCTGGGGAGCTGTTTTTT; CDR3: CASSLASAGELFF
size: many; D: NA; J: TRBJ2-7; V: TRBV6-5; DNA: TGTGCCAGCAGTTACCAGGGGGGCGCGATCTACGAGCAGTACTTC; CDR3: CASSYQGGAIYEQYF
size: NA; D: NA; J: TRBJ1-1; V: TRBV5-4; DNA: TGTGCCAGCAGCACACGGTTCGGTGACACTGAAGCTTTCTTT; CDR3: CASSTRFGDTEAFF
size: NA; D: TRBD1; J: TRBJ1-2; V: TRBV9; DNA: TGTGCCAGCAGCGTAGCGGGACAGGGGGCTCGTGGCTACACCTTC; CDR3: CASSVAGQGARGYTF
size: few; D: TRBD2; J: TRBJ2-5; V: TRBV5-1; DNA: TGCGCCAGCAGCTTGGCGGCTAGCGGGGAGACCCAGTACTTC; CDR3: CASSLAASGETQYF
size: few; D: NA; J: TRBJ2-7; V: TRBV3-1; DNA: TGTGCCAGCAGCCAAGATCGGGTTGAGCAGTACTTC; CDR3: CASSQDRVEQYF
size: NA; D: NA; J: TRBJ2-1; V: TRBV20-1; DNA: TGCAGTGCTGCACCGATTAGCAACAATGAGCAGTTCTTC; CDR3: CSAAPISNNEQFF
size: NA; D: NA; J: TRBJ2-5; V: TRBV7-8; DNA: TGTGCCAGCAGCCTGCAGGCCGGTGAGACCCAGTACTTC; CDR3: CASSLQAGETQYF
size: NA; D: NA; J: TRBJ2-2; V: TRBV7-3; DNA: TGTGCCAGCAGCAGCGCAGGGAACACCGGGGAGCTGTTTTTT; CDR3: CASSSAGNTGELFF
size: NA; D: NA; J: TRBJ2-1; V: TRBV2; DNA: TGTGCCAGCAGTGAAATCGGGCCTGAGCAGTTCTTC; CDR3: CASSEIGPEQFF
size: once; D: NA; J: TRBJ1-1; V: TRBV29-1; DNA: TGCAGCGTTTCGAGTGGGCCCACTGAAGCTTTCTTT; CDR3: CSVSSGPTEAFF
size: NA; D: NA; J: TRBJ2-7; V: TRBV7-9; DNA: TGTGCCAGCAGCTCAAAAACCTACGAGCAGTACTTC; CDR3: CASSSKTYEQYF
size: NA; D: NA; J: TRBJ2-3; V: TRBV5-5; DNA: TGTGCCAGCAGCTTGGTTTACACAGATACGCAGTATTTT; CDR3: CASSLVYTDTQYF
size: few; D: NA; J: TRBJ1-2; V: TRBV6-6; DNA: TGTGCCAGCAGCCCCTCAGCAGGGGCGAGTGGGGGCTACACCTTC; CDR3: CASSPSAGASGGYTF
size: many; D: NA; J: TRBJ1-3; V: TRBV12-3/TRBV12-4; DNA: TGTGCCAGCAGTTTCGGAGGGGAAGGAAACACCATATATTTT; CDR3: CASSFGGEGNTIYF